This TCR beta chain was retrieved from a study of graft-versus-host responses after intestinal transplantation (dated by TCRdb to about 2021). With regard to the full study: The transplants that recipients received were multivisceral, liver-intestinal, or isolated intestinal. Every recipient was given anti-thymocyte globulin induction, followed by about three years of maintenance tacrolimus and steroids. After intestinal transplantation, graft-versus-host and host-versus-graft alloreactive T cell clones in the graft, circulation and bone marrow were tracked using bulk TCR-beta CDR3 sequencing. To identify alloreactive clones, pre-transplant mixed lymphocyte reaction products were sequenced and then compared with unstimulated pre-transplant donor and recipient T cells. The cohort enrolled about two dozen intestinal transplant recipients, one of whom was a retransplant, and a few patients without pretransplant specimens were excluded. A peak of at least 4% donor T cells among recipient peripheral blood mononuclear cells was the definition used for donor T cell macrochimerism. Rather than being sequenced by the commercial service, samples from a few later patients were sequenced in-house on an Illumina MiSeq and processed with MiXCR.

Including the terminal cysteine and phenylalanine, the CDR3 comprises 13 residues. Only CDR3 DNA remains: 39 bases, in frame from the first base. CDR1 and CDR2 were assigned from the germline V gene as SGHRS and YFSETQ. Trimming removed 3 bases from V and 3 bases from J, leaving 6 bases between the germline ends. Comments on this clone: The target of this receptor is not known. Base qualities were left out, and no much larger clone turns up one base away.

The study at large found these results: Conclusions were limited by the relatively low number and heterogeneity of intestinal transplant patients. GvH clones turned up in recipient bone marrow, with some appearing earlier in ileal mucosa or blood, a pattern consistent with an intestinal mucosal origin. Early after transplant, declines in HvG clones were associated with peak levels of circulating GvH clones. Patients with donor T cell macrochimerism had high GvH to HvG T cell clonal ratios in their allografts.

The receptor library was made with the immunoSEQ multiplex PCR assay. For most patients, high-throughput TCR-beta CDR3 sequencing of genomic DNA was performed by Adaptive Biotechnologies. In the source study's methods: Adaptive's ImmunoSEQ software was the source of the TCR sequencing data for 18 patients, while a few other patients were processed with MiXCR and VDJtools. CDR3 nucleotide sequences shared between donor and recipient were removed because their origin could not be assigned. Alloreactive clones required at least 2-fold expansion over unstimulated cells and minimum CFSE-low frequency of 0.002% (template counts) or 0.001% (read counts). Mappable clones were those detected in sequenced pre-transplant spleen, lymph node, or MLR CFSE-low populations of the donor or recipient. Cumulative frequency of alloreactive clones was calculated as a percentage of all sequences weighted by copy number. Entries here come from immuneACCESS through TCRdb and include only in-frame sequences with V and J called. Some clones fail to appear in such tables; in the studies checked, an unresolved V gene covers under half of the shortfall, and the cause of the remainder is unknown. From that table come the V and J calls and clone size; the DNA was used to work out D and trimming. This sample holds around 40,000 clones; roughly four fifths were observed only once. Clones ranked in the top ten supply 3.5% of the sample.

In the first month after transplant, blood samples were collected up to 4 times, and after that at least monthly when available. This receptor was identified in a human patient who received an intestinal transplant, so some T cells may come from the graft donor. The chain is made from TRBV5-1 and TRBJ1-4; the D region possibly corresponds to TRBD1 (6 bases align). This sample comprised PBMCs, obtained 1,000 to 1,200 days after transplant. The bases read TGCGCCAGCAGCTGGACAGCTAATGAAAAACTGTTTTTT. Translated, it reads CASSWTANEKLFF.